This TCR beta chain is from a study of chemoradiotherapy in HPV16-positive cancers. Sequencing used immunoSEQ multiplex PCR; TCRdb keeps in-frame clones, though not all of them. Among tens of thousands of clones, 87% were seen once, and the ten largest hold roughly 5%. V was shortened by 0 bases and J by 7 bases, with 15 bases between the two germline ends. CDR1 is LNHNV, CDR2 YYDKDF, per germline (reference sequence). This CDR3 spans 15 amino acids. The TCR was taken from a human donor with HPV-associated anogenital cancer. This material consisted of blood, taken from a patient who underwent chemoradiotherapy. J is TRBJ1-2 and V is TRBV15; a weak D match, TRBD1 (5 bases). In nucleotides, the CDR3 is TGTGCCACCAGCAGAGATCGGCAGGGAGGTGGTGGCTACACCTTC. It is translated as CATSRDRQGGGGYTF.